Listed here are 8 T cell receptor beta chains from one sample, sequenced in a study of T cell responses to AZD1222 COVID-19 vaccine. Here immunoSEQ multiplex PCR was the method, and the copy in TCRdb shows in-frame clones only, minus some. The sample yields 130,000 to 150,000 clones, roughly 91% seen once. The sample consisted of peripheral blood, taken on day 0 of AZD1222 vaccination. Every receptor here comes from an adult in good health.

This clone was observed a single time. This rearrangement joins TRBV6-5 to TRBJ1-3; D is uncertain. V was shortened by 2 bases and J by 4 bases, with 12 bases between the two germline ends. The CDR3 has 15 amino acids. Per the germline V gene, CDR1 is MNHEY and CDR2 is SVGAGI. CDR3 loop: CASSYAGLSGNTIYF. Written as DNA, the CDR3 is TGTGCCAGCAGTTACGCTGGACTGTCCGGAAACACCATATATTTT.

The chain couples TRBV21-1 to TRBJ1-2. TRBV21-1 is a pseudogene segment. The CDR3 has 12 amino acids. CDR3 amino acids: CASSNESYGYTF. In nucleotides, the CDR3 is TGTGCCAGCAGCAATGAGAGTTATGGCTACACCTTC.

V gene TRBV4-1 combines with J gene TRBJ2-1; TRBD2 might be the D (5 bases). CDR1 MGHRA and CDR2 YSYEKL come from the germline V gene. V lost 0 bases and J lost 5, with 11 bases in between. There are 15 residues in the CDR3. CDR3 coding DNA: TGCGCCAGCAGCCAAGACGGCCCGGAGGACAATGAGCAGTTCTTC. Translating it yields CASSQDGPEDNEQFF.

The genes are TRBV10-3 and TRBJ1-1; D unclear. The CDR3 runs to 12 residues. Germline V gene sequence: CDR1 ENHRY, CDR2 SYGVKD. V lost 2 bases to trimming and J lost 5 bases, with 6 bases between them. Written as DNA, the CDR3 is TGTGCCATCAGTGAGGTGACGACTGAAGCTTTCTTT. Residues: CAISEVTTEAFF.

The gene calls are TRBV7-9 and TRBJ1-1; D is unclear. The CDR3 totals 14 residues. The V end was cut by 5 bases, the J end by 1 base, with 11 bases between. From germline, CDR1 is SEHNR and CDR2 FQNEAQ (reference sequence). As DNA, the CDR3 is TGTGCCAGCAGCCCCCTCGGATCGAACACTGAAGCTTTCTTT. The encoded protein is CASSPLGSNTEAFF.

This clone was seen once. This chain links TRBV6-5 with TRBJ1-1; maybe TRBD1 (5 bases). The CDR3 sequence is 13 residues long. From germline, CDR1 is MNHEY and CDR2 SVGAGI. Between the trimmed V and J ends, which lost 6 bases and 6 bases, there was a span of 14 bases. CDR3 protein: CASSINRGAEAFF. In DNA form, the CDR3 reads TGTGCCAGCAGCATCAATCGGGGGGCTGAAGCTTTCTTT.

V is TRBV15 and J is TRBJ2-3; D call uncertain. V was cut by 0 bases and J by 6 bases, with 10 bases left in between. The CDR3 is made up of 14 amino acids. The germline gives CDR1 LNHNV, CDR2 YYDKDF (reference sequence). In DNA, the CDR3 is TGTGCCACCAGCAGAGATTCTAGACCTGATACGCAGTATTTT. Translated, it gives CATSRDSRPDTQYF. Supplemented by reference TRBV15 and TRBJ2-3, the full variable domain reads DAMVIQNPRYQVTQFGKPVTLSCSQTLNHNVMYWYQQKSSQAPKLLFHYYDKDFNNEADTPDNFQSRRPNTSFCFLDIRSPGLGDTAMYLCATSRDSRPDTQYFGPGTRLTVL.

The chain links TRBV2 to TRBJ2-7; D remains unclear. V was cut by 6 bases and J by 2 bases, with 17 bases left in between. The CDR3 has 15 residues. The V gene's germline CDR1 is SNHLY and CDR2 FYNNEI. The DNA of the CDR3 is TGTGCCAGCAGCACCACCTCTGGCAGAGCCTACGAGCAGTACTTC. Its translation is CASSTTSGRAYEQYF. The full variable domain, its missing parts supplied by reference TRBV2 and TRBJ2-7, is EPEVTQTPSHQVTQMGQEVILRCVPISNHLYFYWYRQILGQKVEFLVSFYNNEISEKSEIFDDQFSVERPDGSNFTLKIRSTKLEDSAMYFCASSTTSGRAYEQYFGPGTRLTVT.